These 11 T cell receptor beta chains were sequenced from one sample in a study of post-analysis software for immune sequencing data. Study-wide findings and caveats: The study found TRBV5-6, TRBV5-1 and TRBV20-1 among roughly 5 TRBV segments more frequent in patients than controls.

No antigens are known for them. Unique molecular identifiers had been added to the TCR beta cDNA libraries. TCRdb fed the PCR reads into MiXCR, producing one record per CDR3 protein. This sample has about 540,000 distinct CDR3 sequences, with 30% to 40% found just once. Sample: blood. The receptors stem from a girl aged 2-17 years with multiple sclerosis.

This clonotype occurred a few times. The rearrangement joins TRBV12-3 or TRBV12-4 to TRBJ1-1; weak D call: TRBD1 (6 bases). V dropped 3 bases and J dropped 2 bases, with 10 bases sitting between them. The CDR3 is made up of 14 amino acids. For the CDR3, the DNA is TGTGCCAGCAGTTTTACAGGGTTAAACACTGAAGCTTTCTTT. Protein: CASSFTGLNTEAFF.

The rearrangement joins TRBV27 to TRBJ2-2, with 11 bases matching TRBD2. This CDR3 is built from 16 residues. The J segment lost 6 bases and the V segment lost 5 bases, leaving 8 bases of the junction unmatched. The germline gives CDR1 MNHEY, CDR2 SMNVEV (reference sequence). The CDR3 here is CASSPVLAGVPGELFF. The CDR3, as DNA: TGTGCCAGCAGTCCCGTACTAGCGGGGGTTCCCGGGGAGCTGTTTTTT.

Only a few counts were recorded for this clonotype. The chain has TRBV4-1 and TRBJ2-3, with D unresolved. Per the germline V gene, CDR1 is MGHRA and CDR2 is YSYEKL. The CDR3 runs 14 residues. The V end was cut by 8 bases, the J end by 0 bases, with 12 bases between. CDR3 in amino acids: CASGLTLSTDTQYF. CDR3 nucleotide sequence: TGCGCCAGCGGCCTGACACTTAGCACAGATACGCAGTATTTT.

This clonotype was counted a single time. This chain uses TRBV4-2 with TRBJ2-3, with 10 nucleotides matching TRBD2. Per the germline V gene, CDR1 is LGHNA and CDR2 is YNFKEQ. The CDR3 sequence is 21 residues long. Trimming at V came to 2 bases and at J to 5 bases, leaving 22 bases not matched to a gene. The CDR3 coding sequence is TGTGCCAGCAGCCAAAATCCCCCTAGCGGGGGCCTCTGGACGGCTCAAGATACGCAGTATTTT. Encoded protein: CASSQNPPSGGLWTAQDTQYF.

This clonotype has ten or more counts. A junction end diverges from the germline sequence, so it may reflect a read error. This CDR3 reads CASSLARQETQYF. The CDR3, as DNA: TGTGCCAGCAGCTTAGCGAGACAAGAGACCCAGTACTTC. The J gene is TRBJ2-5, the V gene TRBV5-1, with D possibly matching TRBD2 (5 bases). CDR3 length equals 13 residues. Germline lookup yields CDR1 SGHRS and CDR2 YFSETQ.

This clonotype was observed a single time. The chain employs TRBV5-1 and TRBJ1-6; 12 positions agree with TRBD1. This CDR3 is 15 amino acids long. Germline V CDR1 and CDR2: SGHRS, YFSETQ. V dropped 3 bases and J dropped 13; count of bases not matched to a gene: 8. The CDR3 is CASSSEGQGARPLHF. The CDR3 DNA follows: TGCGCCAGCAGCTCGGAGGGACAGGGGGCGAGGCCCCTCCACTTT.

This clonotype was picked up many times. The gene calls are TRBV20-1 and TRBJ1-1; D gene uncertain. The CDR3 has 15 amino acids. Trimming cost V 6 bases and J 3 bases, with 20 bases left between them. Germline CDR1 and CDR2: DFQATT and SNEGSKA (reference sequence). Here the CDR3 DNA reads TGCAGTGCAAAAGAGACCGGGAAGACATACACTGAAGCTTTCTTT. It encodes CSAKETGKTYTEAFF.

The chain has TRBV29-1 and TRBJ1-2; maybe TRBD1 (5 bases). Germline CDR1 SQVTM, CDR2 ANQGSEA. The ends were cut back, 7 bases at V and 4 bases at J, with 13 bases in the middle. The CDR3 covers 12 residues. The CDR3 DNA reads TGCAGCGCCGGGGGATTTGGCTATGGCTACACCTTC. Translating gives CSAGGFGYGYTF.

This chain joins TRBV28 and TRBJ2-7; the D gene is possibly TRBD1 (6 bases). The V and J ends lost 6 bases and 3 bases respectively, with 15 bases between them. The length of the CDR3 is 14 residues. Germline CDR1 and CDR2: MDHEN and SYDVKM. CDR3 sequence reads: CASSVRGAGYEQYF. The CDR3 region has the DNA TGTGCCAGCAGCGTCAGGGGAGCCGGCTACGAGCAGTACTTC.

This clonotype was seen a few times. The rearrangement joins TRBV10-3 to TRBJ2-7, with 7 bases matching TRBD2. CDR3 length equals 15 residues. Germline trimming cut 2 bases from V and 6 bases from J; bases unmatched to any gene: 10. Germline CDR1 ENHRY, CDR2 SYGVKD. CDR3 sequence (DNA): TGTGCCATCAGTGAGAATGCAGCGGGGCGATCCGAGCAGTACTTC. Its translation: CAISENAAGRSEQYF.

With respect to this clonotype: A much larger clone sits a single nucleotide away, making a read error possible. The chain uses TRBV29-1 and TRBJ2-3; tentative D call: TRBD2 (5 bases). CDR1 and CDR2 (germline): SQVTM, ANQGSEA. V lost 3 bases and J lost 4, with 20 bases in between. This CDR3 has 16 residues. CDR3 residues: CSVDLWQSGSPDTQYF. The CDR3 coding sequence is TGCAGCGTTGACCTCTGGCAGTCGGGGTCCCCAGATACGCAGTATTTT.